These 5 T cell receptor beta chains were sequenced from one sample in a study of tissue-resident memory T cells in lung cancer. The CD8+ T cells were FACS-sorted according to CD103 expression. Study conclusions and caveats: The top clonotype averaged about 20% of sequenced TRM cells per patient.

Unique molecular identifiers were built into the TCR sequencing libraries. One entry per CDR3 protein results from TCRdb running MiXCR on the reads. The data show about 280 distinct CDR3 sequences, about 19% seen once. These receptors' targets are unknown. Material for sequencing was CD103+ CD8+ T cells from lung tumor tissue. The origin of the receptors is a human donor with treatment-naive lung cancer (subtype not recorded).

This clonotype counts as large. The genes are TRBV29-1 and TRBJ2-4, with 10 bases matching TRBD1. CDR1 and CDR2 from the germline V gene are SQVTM and ANQGSEA. V trimming: 5 bases; J trimming: 6 bases; junction bases outside the gene matches: 7. This CDR3 is 14 amino acids long. CDR3 in amino acids: CSVRDRDRGNIQYF. The CDR3 DNA follows: TGCAGCGTTCGGGACCGGGACAGGGGAAACATTCAGTACTTC.

This chain uses TRBV7-8 with TRBJ1-1; D may be TRBD1 (5 bases). Germline V CDR1 and CDR2: SGHVS, FQNEAQ. There are 17 residues in the CDR3. V dropped 0 bases and J dropped 0 bases, with 14 bases sitting between them. CDR3 region: CASSLAAGLTMNTEAFF. DNA for the CDR3: TGTGCCAGCAGCTTAGCGGCAGGGCTAACCATGAACACTGAAGCTTTCTTT.

By sample fraction, this clonotype is medium-sized. The genes are TRBV12-3 or TRBV12-4 and TRBJ1-4; 7 nucleotides align to TRBD1. V gave up 5 bases and J gave up 8 bases; unmatched junction bases: 5. The length of the CDR3 is 13 residues. The CDR3 DNA is TGTGCCAGCAGTACTGGACAGGCAGAAAAACTGTTTTTT. It is translated as CASSTGQAEKLFF.

The V gene is TRBV9, the J gene TRBJ2-2; 12 nucleotides match TRBD2. V dropped 0 bases and J dropped 1; count of bases not matched to a gene: 13. In germline, CDR1 is SGDLS, CDR2 YYNGEE. The CDR3 has 21 amino acids. The CDR3 DNA sequence: TGTGCCAGCAGCGTAGCCAGCCCTAGCGGGGGGGCCGATTGGAACACCGGGGAGCTGTTTTTT. Its protein is CASSVASPSGGADWNTGELFF.

This chain joins TRBV4-1 and TRBJ2-3; 13 bases are a match to TRBD2. This CDR3 has 18 amino acids. The trim removed 2 bases at V and 3 bases at J, leaving 8 bases unmatched. Germline V lookup: CDR1 MGHRA, CDR2 YSYEKL. CDR3 loop: CASSQPGLAGVGTDTQYF. Written as DNA, the CDR3 is TGCGCCAGCAGCCAACCAGGACTAGCGGGGGTAGGAACAGATACGCAGTATTTT.